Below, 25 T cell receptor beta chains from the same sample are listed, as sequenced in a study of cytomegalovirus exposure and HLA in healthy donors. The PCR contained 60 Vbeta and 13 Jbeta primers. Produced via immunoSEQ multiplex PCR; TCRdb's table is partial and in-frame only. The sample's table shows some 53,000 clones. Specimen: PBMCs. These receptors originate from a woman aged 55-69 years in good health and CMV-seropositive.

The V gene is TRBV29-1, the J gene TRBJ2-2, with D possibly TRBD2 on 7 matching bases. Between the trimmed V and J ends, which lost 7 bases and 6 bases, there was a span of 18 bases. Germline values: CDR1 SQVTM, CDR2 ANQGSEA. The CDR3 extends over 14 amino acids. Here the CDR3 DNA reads TGCAGCGGGGGAGGGGGAAGAGGCGCCGGGGAGCTGTTTTTT. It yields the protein CSGGGGRGAGELFF.

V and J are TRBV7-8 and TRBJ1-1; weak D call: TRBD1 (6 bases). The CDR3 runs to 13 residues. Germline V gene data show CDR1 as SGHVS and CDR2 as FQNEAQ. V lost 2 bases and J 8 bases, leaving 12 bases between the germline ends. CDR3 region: CASSLPDRTEAFF. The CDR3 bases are TGTGCCAGCAGCTTACCCGACAGGACCGAAGCTTTCTTT.

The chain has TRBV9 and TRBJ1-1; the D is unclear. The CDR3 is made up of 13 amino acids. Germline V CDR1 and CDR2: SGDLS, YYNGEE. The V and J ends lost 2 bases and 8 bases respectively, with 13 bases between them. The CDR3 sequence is CASSVRNAGEAFF. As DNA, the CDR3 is TGTGCCAGCAGCGTTAGGAACGCGGGGGAAGCTTTCTTT.

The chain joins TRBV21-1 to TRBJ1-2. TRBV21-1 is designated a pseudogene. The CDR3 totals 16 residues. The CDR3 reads CASSTQWGGHFYGYTF. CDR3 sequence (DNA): TGTGCCAGCAGTACCCAGTGGGGGGGGCATTTCTATGGCTACACCTTC.

The CDR3 reads CSVEGQGFAGANVLTF. CDR3 coding DNA: TGCAGCGTTGAGGGACAGGGGTTTGCTGGGGCCAACGTCCTGACTTTC. The V gene is TRBV29-1, the J gene TRBJ2-6; 10 bases match TRBD1. Germline V gene data show CDR1 as SQVTM and CDR2 as ANQGSEA. V trimming: 3 bases; J trimming: 2 bases; junction bases outside the gene matches: 4. The CDR3 has 16 amino acids. The complete variable domain, with remaining parts taken from reference TRBV29-1 and TRBJ2-6, reads SAVISQKPSRDICQRGTSLTIQCQVDSQVTMMFWYRQQPGQSLTLIATANQGSEATYESGFVIDKFPISRPNLTFSTLTVSNMSPEDSSIYLCSVEGQGFAGANVLTFGAGSRLTVL.

CDR3 in DNA: TGTGCCAGCAGCTACTCGGGGACAGGGGATCAGCCCCAGCATTTT. This codes for CASSYSGTGDQPQHF. The chain carries TRBV7-9 and TRBJ1-5; TRBD1 matches 10 bases. This CDR3 is built from 15 residues. Germline-derived CDR1 and CDR2 are SEHNR and FQNEAQ (reference sequence). Trimming removed 4 bases from V and 5 bases from J; junction bases left unmatched: 5.

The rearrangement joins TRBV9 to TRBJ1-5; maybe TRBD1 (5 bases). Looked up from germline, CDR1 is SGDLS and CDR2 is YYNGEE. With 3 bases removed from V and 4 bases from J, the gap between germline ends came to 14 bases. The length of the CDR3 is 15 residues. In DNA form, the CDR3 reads TGTGCCAGCAGCGGGGGGGGGTCCTCTAATCAGCCCCAGCATTTT. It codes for CASSGGGSSNQPQHF.

The CDR3 DNA follows: TGTGCCAGCAGCAAGATTAGCGGGGGGGCTGCAGATACGCAGTATTTT. The encoded protein is CASSKISGGAADTQYF. The rearrangement joins TRBV7-9 to TRBJ2-3; 11 bases map to TRBD2. Germline V CDR1 and CDR2: SEHNR, FQNEAQ (reference sequence). CDR3 length: 16 amino acids. V was clipped by 5 bases and J by 4 bases; unmatched bases: 8.

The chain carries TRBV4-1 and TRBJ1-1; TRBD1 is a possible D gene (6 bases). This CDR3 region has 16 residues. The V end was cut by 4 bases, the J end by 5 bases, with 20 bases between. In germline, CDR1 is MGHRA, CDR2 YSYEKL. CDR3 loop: CASSRNGDTQGTEAFF. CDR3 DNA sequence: TGCGCCAGCAGCCGCAATGGGGACACTCAGGGAACTGAAGCTTTCTTT.

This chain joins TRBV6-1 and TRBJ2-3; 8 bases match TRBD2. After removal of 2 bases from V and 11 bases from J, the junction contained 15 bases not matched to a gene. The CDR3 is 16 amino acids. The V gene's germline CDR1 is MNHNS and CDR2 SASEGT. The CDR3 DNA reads TGTGCCAGCAGTGAACAGGTAGCGGGGCCCCTCAGGGGGCAGTATTTT. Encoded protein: CASSEQVAGPLRGQYF.

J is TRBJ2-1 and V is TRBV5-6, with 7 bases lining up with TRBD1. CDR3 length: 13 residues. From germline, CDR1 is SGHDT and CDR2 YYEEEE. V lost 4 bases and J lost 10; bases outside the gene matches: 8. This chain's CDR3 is CASSVDRQGEQFF. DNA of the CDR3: TGTGCCAGCAGCGTCGACAGACAGGGAGAGCAGTTCTTC.

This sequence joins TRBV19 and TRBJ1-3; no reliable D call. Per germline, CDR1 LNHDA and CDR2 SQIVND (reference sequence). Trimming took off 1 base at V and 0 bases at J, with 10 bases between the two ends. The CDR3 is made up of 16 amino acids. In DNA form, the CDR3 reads TGTGCCAGTAGTATAGGCGGCGGCCCCTCTGGAAACACCATATATTTT. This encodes CASSIGGGPSGNTIYF. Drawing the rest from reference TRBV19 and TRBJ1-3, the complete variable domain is DGGITQSPKYLFRKEGQNVTLSCEQNLNHDAMYWYRQDPGQGLRLIYYSQIVNDFQKGDIAEGYSVSREKKESFPLTVTSAQKNPTAFYLCASSIGGGPSGNTIYFGEGSWLTVV.

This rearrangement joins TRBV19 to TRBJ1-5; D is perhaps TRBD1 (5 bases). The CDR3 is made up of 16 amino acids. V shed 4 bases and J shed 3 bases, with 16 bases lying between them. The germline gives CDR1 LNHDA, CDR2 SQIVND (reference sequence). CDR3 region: CASSTLGGRPNQPQHF. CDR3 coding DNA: TGTGCCAGTAGTACCCTGGGGGGTAGACCCAATCAGCCCCAGCATTTT. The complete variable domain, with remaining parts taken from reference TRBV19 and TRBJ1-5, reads DGGITQSPKYLFRKEGQNVTLSCEQNLNHDAMYWYRQDPGQGLRLIYYSQIVNDFQKGDIAEGYSVSREKKESFPLTVTSAQKNPTAFYLCASSTLGGRPNQPQHFGDGTRLSIL.

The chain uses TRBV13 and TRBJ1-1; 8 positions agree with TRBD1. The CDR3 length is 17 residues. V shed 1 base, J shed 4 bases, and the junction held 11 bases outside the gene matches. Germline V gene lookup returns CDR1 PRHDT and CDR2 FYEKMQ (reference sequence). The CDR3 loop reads CASSLVPGQGSFTEAFF. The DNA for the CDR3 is TGTGCCAGCAGCTTAGTCCCTGGACAGGGATCATTCACTGAAGCTTTCTTT.

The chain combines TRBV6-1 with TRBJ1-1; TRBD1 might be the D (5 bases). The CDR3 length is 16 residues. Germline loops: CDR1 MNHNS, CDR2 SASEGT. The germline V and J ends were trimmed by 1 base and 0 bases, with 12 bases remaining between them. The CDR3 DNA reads TGTGCCAGCAGTGAAGGTATCGGGGGGATGAACACTGAAGCTTTCTTT. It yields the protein CASSEGIGGMNTEAFF.

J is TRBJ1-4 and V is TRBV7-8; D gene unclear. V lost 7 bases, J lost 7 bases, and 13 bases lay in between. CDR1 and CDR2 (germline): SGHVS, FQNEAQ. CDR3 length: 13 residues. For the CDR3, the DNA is TGTGCCAGCACGCGCGGCGGAGCTGAAAAACTGTTTTTT. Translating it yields CASTRGGAEKLFF.

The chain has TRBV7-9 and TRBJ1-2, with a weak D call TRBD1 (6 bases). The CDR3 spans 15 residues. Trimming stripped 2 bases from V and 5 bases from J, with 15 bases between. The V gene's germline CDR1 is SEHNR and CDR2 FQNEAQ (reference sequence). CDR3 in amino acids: CASSLSGTIVYGYTF. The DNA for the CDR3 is TGTGCCAGCAGCTTATCCGGGACAATAGTATATGGCTACACCTTC. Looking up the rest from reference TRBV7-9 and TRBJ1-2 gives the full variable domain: DTGVSQNPRHKITKRGQNVTFRCDPISEHNRLYWYRQTLGQGPEFLTYFQNEAQLEKSRLLSDRFSAERPKGSFSTLEIQRTEQGDSAMYLCASSLSGTIVYGYTFGSGTRLTVV.

The CDR3 bases are TGTGCCAGCAGCCCCCTGGACAGGGTGAGGGAGACCCAGTACTTC. Residues: CASSPLDRVRETQYF. The V gene is TRBV11-2, the J gene TRBJ2-5, with 8 bases fitting TRBD1. Trimming removed 5 bases from V and 5 bases from J; junction bases left unmatched: 10. CDR3 size: 15 residues. Germline V gene sequence: CDR1 SGHAT, CDR2 FQNNGV.

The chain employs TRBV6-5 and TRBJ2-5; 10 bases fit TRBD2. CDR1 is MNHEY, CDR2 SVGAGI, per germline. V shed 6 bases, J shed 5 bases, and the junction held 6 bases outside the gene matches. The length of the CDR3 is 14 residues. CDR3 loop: CASRSSGGRETQYF. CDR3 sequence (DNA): TGTGCCAGCAGGTCTAGCGGGGGTCGGGAGACCCAGTACTTC.

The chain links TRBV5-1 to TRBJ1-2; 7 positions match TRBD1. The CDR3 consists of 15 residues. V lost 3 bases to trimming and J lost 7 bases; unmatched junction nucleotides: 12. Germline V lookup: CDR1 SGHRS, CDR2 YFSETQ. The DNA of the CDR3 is TGCGCCAGCAGCTCCCCGGGACAGCAAGTGGCTGGCTACACCTTC. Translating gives CASSSPGQQVAGYTF. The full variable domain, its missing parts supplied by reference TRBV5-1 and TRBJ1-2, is KAGVTQTPRYLIKTRGQQVTLSCSPISGHRSVSWYQQTPGQGLQFLFEYFSETQRNKGNFPGRFSGRQFSNSRSEMNVSTLELGDSALYLCASSSPGQQVAGYTFGSGTRLTVV.

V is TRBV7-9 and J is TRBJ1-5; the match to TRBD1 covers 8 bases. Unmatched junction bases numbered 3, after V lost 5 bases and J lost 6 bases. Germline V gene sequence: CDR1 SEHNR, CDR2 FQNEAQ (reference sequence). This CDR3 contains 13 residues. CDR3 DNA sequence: TGTGCCAGCAGCAGACAGGGGTCTCAGCCCCAGCATTTT. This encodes CASSRQGSQPQHF.

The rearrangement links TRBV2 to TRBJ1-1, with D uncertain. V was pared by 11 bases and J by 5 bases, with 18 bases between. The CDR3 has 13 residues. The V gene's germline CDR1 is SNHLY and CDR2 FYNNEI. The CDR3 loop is CAVRKEVWTEAFF. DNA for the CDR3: TGTGCCGTTAGAAAGGAGGTGTGGACTGAAGCTTTCTTT.

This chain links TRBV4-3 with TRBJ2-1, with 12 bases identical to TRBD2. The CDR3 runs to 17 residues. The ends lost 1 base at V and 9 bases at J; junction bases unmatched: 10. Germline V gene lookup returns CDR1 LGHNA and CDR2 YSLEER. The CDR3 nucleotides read TGCGCCAGCAGCCAAGGGGCTAGCGGGGGGGCCTTTGGTGAGCAGTTCTTC. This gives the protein CASSQGASGGAFGEQFF.

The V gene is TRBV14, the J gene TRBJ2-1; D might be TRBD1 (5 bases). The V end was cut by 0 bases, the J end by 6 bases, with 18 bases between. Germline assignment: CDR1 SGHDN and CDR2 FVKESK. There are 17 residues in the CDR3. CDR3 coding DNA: TGTGCCAGCAGCCAAGATCTAACGTGGGGCTTCTCCAATGAGCAGTTCTTC. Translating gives CASSQDLTWGFSNEQFF.

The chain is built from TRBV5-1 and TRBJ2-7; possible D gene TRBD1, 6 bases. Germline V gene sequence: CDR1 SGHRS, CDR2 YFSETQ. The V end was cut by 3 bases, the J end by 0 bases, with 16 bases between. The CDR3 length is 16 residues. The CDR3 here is CASSYYDRPLSYEQYF. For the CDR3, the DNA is TGCGCCAGCAGCTATTACGACAGGCCCCTCTCCTACGAGCAGTACTTC.